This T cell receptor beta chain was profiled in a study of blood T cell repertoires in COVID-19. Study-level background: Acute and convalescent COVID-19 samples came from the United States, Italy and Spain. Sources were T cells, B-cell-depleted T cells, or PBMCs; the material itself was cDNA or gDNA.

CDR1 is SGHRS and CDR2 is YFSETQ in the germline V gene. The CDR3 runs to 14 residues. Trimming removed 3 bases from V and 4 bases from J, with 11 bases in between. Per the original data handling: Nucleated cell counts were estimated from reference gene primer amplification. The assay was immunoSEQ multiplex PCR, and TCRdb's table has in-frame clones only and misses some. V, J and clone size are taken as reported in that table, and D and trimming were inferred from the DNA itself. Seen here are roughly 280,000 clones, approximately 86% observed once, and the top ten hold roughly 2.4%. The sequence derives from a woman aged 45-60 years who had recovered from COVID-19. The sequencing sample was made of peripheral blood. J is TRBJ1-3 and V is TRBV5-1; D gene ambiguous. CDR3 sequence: CASSSAGLGNTIYF. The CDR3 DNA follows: TGCGCCAGCAGCTCCGCGGGGTTGGGAAACACCATATATTTT.